The 21 T cell receptor beta chains below come from one sample, sequenced in a study of cytotoxic CD8 clonotypes in ibrutinib-treated CLL. Sequencing used immunoSEQ multiplex PCR; TCRdb keeps in-frame clones, though not all of them. The sample has approximately 42,000 clones, roughly 69% seen once. The material sequenced was PBMCs, taken after 12 months of ibrutinib treatment. The receptors come from a human donor with chronic lymphocytic leukemia.

The chain couples TRBV19 to TRBJ2-7; D assignment may be TRBD1 or TRBD2 (6 bases each). The CDR3 loop spans 15 amino acids. V lost 1 base to trimming and J lost 7 bases, with 17 bases between them. CDR1 is LNHDA and CDR2 is SQIVND in the germline V gene (reference sequence). The CDR3 bases are TGTGCCAGTAGTATAGGGAGGGGGAACCGAAGGGAGCAGTACTTC. This codes for CASSIGRGNRREQYF.

This clone has more than one count but fewer than ten. V usage is TRBV28 and J usage is TRBJ1-5; D gene unclear. Germline CDR1 MDHEN, CDR2 SYDVKM. There are 13 residues in the CDR3. V gave up 3 bases and J gave up 3 bases, with 6 bases separating them. Here the CDR3 reads CASSLLANQPQHF. The CDR3 DNA is TGTGCCAGCAGTTTGTTGGCCAATCAGCCCCAGCATTTT.

As concerns this clone: Because it lacks the conserved phenylalanine or tryptophan at the end, this CDR3 is likely a read error. No DNA is shown, since the ends of the CDR3 on it are uncertain; the CDR3 is the one TCRdb lists. This chain joins TRBV21-1 and TRBJ1-2. TRBV21-1 is termed a pseudogene. The CDR3 is 10 amino acids long, termini counted. CDR3 sequence reads: CASSPEWGGL.

This clone was observed once. The V call is TRBV10-2, the J call TRBJ2-1; 9 nucleotides line up with TRBD2. The germline gives CDR1 WSHSY, CDR2 SAAADI. J gave up 10 bases and V 4 bases, and 17 bases lay outside the gene matches. This CDR3 contains 17 residues. The CDR3 nucleotides are TGCGCCAGCAGTGTAGGAAAAGGTTCTAGCGGGGCCACAGAGCAGTTCTTC. It specifies CASSVGKGSSGATEQFF.

This chain links TRBV11-3 with TRBJ2-1; TRBD2 matches 11 bases. There are 19 residues in the CDR3. J lost 4 bases, V lost 4 bases, and 15 bases had no gene match. CDR1 is SGHNT, CDR2 YENEEA, per germline. The CDR3 loop is CASSSRWASGRKGYNEQFF. The CDR3 DNA is TGTGCCAGCAGCTCTAGGTGGGCTAGCGGGAGGAAGGGGTACAATGAGCAGTTCTTC. Using reference TRBV11-3 and TRBJ2-1 for the parts outside the CDR3, the full variable domain is EAGVVQSPRYKIIEKKQPVAFWCNPISGHNTLYWYLQNLGQGPELLIRYENEEAVDDSQLPKDRFSAERLKGVDSTLKIQPAELGDSAVYLCASSSRWASGRKGYNEQFFGPGTRLTVL.

V and J are TRBV7-9 and TRBJ1-4; 11 nucleotides line up with TRBD1. There are 17 residues in the CDR3. After removal of 3 bases from V and 0 bases from J, the junction contained 3 bases not matched to a gene. Germline V lookup: CDR1 SEHNR, CDR2 FQNEAQ (reference sequence). The DNA of the CDR3 is TGTGCCAGCAGCTTCCCGGGACAGGGGGCAACTAATGAAAAACTGTTTTTT. As protein: CASSFPGQGATNEKLFF.

This clone was recorded a few times. The J gene is TRBJ2-7, the V gene TRBV5-1; the match to TRBD1 covers 8 bases. Germline V gene sequence: CDR1 SGHRS, CDR2 YFSETQ. V lost 4 bases to trimming and J lost 5 bases; unmatched junction nucleotides: 2. The CDR3 covers 12 residues. The CDR3, as DNA: TGCGCCAGCAGCCCGACAGGGGACGAGCAGTACTTC. Its translation: CASSPTGDEQYF.

The gene calls are TRBV29-1 and TRBJ2-1; 14 bases match TRBD2. Germline V gene lookup returns CDR1 SQVTM and CDR2 ANQGSEA. CDR3 length: 16 residues. Trimming took 4 bases from V and 7 from J; bases not matched to a gene: 9. The CDR3 protein is CSVAGTSGSFINEQFF. CDR3 DNA: TGCAGCGTTGCCGGGACTAGCGGGAGCTTTATAAATGAGCAGTTCTTC.

This chain uses TRBV20-1 with TRBJ1-1; D ambiguous. There are 10 residues in the CDR3. V gave up 5 bases and J gave up 8 bases, with 9 bases separating them. CDR1 and CDR2 from the germline V gene are DFQATT and SNEGSKA (reference sequence). CDR3 loop: CSAARNEAFF. The CDR3 DNA is TGCAGTGCTGCCCGTAACGAAGCTTTCTTT.

The chain carries TRBV19 and TRBJ1-2; D is uncertain. Germline V gene sequence: CDR1 LNHDA, CDR2 SQIVND (reference sequence). Trimming took 4 bases from V and 6 from J, leaving 18 bases between them. This CDR3 has 15 amino acids. CDR3 in DNA: TGTGCCAGTAGTACCGTACCTTCCCTACTCCATGGCTACACCTTC. Residues: CASSTVPSLLHGYTF.

This chain uses TRBV6-1 with TRBJ2-5, with D possibly TRBD1 on 5 matching bases. This CDR3 is built from 14 residues. In germline, CDR1 is MNHNS, CDR2 SASEGT. Trimming removed 3 bases at V and 4 bases at J, with 12 bases between. DNA of the CDR3: TGTGCCAGCAGTGAGGCGTGGGGCCCAGAGACCCAGTACTTC. It codes for CASSEAWGPETQYF.

The chain has TRBV5-4 and TRBJ2-2, with D hard to call. The length of the CDR3 is 15 residues. The V end was cut by 0 bases, the J end by 3 bases, with 9 bases between. CDR1 is SGHNT, CDR2 YYREEE, per germline (reference sequence). CDR3 DNA: TGTGCCAGCAGCTTGGCTGGTGTGGACACCGGGGAGCTGTTTTTT. It translates to CASSLAGVDTGELFF. The full variable domain, its missing parts supplied by reference TRBV5-4 and TRBJ2-2, is ETGVTQSPTHLIKTRGQQVTLRCSSQSGHNTVSWYQQALGQGPQFIFQYYREEENGRGNFPPRFSGLQFPNYSSELNVNALELDDSALYLCASSLAGVDTGELFFGEGSRLTVL.

The chain has TRBV18 and TRBJ2-7; TRBD2 is a possible D gene (6 bases). Trimming took off 3 bases at V and 0 bases at J, with 12 bases between the two ends. Germline CDR1 is KGHSH and CDR2 is LQKENI. CDR3 length: 15 residues. The CDR3 protein is CASSPAGGASYEQYF. CDR3 coding DNA: TGTGCCAGCTCACCCGCTGGCGGGGCCTCCTACGAGCAGTACTTC. The variable domain in full, completed from reference TRBV18 and TRBJ2-7, reads NAGVMQNPRHLVRRRGQEARLRCSPMKGHSHVYWYRQLPEEGLKFMVYLQKENIIDESGMPKERFSAEFPKEGPSILRIQQVVRGDSAAYFCASSPAGGASYEQYFGPGTRLTVT.

The chain carries TRBV11-2 and TRBJ2-3, with a weak D call TRBD2 (5 bases). Per germline, CDR1 SGHAT and CDR2 FQNNGV. The V and J ends lost 6 bases and 9 bases respectively, with 13 bases between them. This CDR3 contains 12 residues. Here the CDR3 DNA reads TGTGCCAGCAGTCGGACCGGGATGACGCAGTATTTT. It codes for CASSRTGMTQYF.

This clone was detected a few times. The chain joins TRBV18 to TRBJ2-7; the D gene is possibly TRBD1 (5 bases). This CDR3 is built from 15 residues. Per the germline V gene, CDR1 is KGHSH and CDR2 is LQKENI. V lost 0 bases and J lost 3, with 12 bases in between. CDR3 amino acids: CASSPPRDRVYEQYF. The CDR3 coding sequence is TGTGCCAGCTCACCACCACGTGACAGAGTCTACGAGCAGTACTTC.

The rearrangement uses TRBV28 and TRBJ1-5, with D perhaps matching TRBD1 (6 bases). CDR1 MDHEN and CDR2 SYDVKM come from the germline V gene. The CDR3 consists of 14 residues. The V gene lost 0 bases and the J gene lost 5 bases, with 8 bases spanning the gap. This chain's CDR3 is CASSLWGAYQPQHF. The CDR3 DNA reads TGTGCCAGCAGTTTATGGGGGGCATATCAGCCCCAGCATTTT.

Comments on this clone: Other DNA sequences in the same sample also yield this CDR3. The DNA of the CDR3 is TGCGCCAGCAGCTTGCAGTACAATGAGCAGTTCTTC. Protein: CASSLQYNEQFF. The chain employs TRBV5-1 and TRBJ2-1; D is undetermined. The CDR3 extends over 12 amino acids. CDR1 and CDR2 (germline): SGHRS, YFSETQ. Trimming pared 1 base from V and 4 bases from J, leaving 3 bases between. Full variable domain (outside the CDR3, taken from reference TRBV5-1 and TRBJ2-1): KAGVTQTPRYLIKTRGQQVTLSCSPISGHRSVSWYQQTPGQGLQFLFEYFSETQRNKGNFPGRFSGRQFSNSRSEMNVSTLELGDSALYLCASSLQYNEQFFGPGTRLTVL.

This clone has more than one count but fewer than ten. Written as DNA, the CDR3 is TGTGCCAGCACCCCACAGGGCCCCGCCTACGAGCAGTACTTC. It is translated as CASTPQGPAYEQYF. This rearrangement joins TRBV6-5 to TRBJ2-7; tentatively, D is TRBD1 (6 bases). In germline, CDR1 is MNHEY, CDR2 SVGAGI. This CDR3 spans 14 amino acids. The ends were cut back, 7 bases at V and 2 bases at J, with 15 bases in the middle.

This sequence joins TRBV5-1 and TRBJ2-5, with D uncertain. V lost 0 bases, J lost 5 bases, and 17 bases lay in between. Germline V lookup: CDR1 SGHRS, CDR2 YFSETQ. The CDR3 runs to 16 residues. The CDR3 here is CASSLEALGASETQYF. CDR3 nucleotide sequence: TGCGCCAGCAGCTTGGAGGCCCTAGGAGCAAGTGAGACCCAGTACTTC.

The chain has TRBV11-2 and TRBJ1-2, with a possible D match to TRBD1 (6 bases). Germline V gene sequence: CDR1 SGHAT, CDR2 FQNNGV. Trimming took 4 bases from V and 2 from J, leaving 14 bases between them. This CDR3 has 15 amino acids. This CDR3 is CASSSIRTDNYGYTF. The DNA for the CDR3 is TGTGCCAGCAGCTCGATTAGGACAGACAACTATGGCTACACCTTC.

The V call is TRBV5-4, the J call TRBJ2-5, with D tentatively TRBD1 (6 bases). V was shortened by 4 bases and J by 1 base, with 11 bases between the two germline ends. Germline CDR1 reads SGHNT; CDR2 reads YYREEE (reference sequence). The CDR3 contains 14 residues. CDR3 amino acids: CASSGRQAQETQYF. The CDR3 DNA reads as TGTGCCAGCAGCGGAAGACAGGCCCAAGAGACCCAGTACTTC.